This T cell receptor beta chain was retrieved from a study of CD8+ T cells in alopecia areata. As for the study in general: Treated patients were dosed with oral tofacitinib, taking 5 to 10 mg twice daily. Disease severity was quantified as SALT score of affected scalp area. Overall study results and limits: Mice gave a clearer picture of TCR sharing than patients did, possibly for HLA-related reasons.

As to this clone: The antigen remains unidentified.

RNA extraction and reverse transcription yielded cDNA as sequencing template. Clones were read by immunoSEQ multiplex PCR, and TCRdb kept only the in-frame ones, dropping some. Among about 110,000 clones listed, 50% to 75% were seen once. Described treatment: oral pan-JAK inhibitor, 5-10 mg twice daily. The sorting of PBMCs gave CD4+ and CD8+ T cells. The length of the CDR3 is 14 residues. The germline V gene has CDR1 MGHDK and CDR2 SYGVNS. Trimming at V came to 6 bases and at J to 9 bases, leaving 4 bases not matched to a gene. The source was CD8+ T cells sorted from blood, collected at week 24, from a patient treated with tofacitinib. The V and J genes are TRBV25-1 and TRBJ2-3; 15 bases are a match to TRBD2. The TCR sequence derives from a human donor with alopecia areata. In DNA, the CDR3 is TGTGCCAGCAGGGGGACTAGCGGGGGGATCACGCAGTATTTT. Translation gives CASRGTSGGITQYF. The full variable domain, completed using reference TRBV25-1 and TRBJ2-3, is EADIYQTPRYLVIGTGKKITLECSQTMGHDKMYWYQQDPGMELHLIHYSYGVNSTEKGDLSSESTVSRIRTEHFPLTLESARPSHTSQYLCASRGTSGGITQYFGPGTRLTVL.